A single sample gave rise to the 18 T cell receptor beta chains below, sequenced in a study of T cell responses to AZD1222 COVID-19 vaccine. Assay used: immunoSEQ multiplex PCR; TCRdb lists only in-frame clones, some missing. The sample has approximately 120,000 clones; around 90% are singletons. Specimen: peripheral blood, collected on day 0 of AZD1222 vaccination. The receptors originated from an adult in good health.

This chain connects TRBV5-1 to TRBJ2-5; no reliable D call. This CDR3 comprises 12 residues. Between the trimmed V and J ends, which lost 1 base and 5 bases, there was a span of 6 bases. Germline V CDR1 and CDR2: SGHRS, YFSETQ. The CDR3 here is CASSLHGETQYF. The CDR3 coding sequence is TGCGCCAGCAGCTTGCACGGGGAGACCCAGTACTTC.

V gene TRBV24-1 combines with J gene TRBJ2-1; 9 nucleotides match TRBD1. The CDR3 spans 16 residues. In germline, CDR1 is KGHDR, CDR2 SFDVKD. V lost 4 bases and J lost 4; bases outside the gene matches: 7. Here the CDR3 reads CATSEKGQGFYNEQFF. DNA for the CDR3: TGTGCCACCAGTGAGAAAGGACAGGGGTTTTACAATGAGCAGTTCTTC.

The chain joins TRBV7-3 to TRBJ2-1; D gene ambiguous. Trimming removed 3 bases at V and 4 bases at J, with 7 bases between. This CDR3 has 13 amino acids. The germline V gene encodes CDR1 SGHTA and CDR2 FQGTGA. The CDR3 DNA sequence: TGTGCCAGCAGCTTGAACTCTTACAATGAGCAGTTCTTC. This codes for CASSLNSYNEQFF.

The chain uses TRBV28 and TRBJ2-1, with D perhaps assigned TRBD1 or TRBD2 (5 bases each). CDR1 is MDHEN, CDR2 SYDVKM, per germline. This CDR3 has 14 amino acids. Trimming removed 2 bases at V and 9 bases at J, with 14 bases between. The DNA of the CDR3 is TGTGCCAGCAGTTTAAGGGGCCCGGGGCCTGAGCAGTTCTTC. As protein: CASSLRGPGPEQFF.

The CDR3 DNA reads TGTGCCAGCAGCTTAGATATTGGCAGGGGGCGGGACAATGAGCAGTTCTTC. Translation: CASSLDIGRGRDNEQFF. The chain combines TRBV7-2 with TRBJ2-1, with 8 bases fitting TRBD1. Germline loops: CDR1 SGHTA, CDR2 FQGNSA. The CDR3 is 17 residues long. With 1 base clipped from V and 5 bases from J, the junction kept 10 bases outside the gene matches.

The V call is TRBV5-1, the J call TRBJ2-3; no firm D call. The CDR3 is 15 amino acids. V was shortened by 4 bases and J by 3 bases, with 15 bases between the two germline ends. The germline CDR1 and CDR2 sequences are SGHRS and YFSETQ. CDR3 DNA: TGCGCCAGCAGCCCGTCCTCGTTCTTAACAGATACGCAGTATTTT. This codes for CASSPSSFLTDTQYF.

The chain links TRBV5-1 to TRBJ2-3, with a possible D match to TRBD2 (5 bases). V was pared by 0 bases and J by 4 bases, with 12 bases between. CDR3 size: 15 residues. Per germline, CDR1 SGHRS and CDR2 YFSETQ. The CDR3 sequence is CASSLVGKTADTQYF. Here the CDR3 DNA reads TGCGCCAGCAGCTTGGTCGGGAAGACGGCAGATACGCAGTATTTT.

The rearrangement joins TRBV9 to TRBJ2-7, with D maybe TRBD2 (6 bases). The CDR3 sequence is 14 residues long. CDR1 is SGDLS, CDR2 YYNGEE, per germline. Trimming pared 0 bases from V and 7 bases from J, leaving 14 bases between. The CDR3, as DNA: TGTGCCAGCAGCGTAGGGGGGGTTGCCCTGGAGCAGTACTTC. It codes for CASSVGGVALEQYF.

The CDR3 loop reads CASSPGGESYNEQFF. The CDR3 DNA reads TGTGCCAGCTCACCTGGGGGGGAATCCTACAATGAGCAGTTCTTC. The rearrangement links TRBV18 to TRBJ2-1; TRBD2 aligns across 7 bases. V shed 3 bases, J shed 1 base, and the junction held 3 bases outside the gene matches. Germline CDR1 KGHSH, CDR2 LQKENI. The CDR3 has 15 residues.

This rearrangement joins TRBV5-8 to TRBJ1-1; D remains unclear. CDR1 SGHTS and CDR2 YDEGEE come from the germline V gene. V lost 2 bases and J lost 1, with 9 bases in between. This CDR3 comprises 14 residues. The CDR3 here is CASSFPRENTEAFF. CDR3 nucleotides: TGTGCCAGCAGCTTCCCTCGGGAGAACACTGAAGCTTTCTTT.

The chain has TRBV6-1 and TRBJ2-1; 9 positions match TRBD1. The CDR3 totals 15 residues. Per germline, CDR1 MNHNS and CDR2 SASEGT. The ends lost 3 bases at V and 3 bases at J; junction bases unmatched: 3. Here the CDR3 reads CASSDLGQGYNEQFF. Written as DNA, the CDR3 is TGTGCCAGCAGTGATTTGGGACAGGGCTACAATGAGCAGTTCTTC.

This clone was counted only a few times. The genes are TRBV19 and TRBJ2-1; 10 nucleotides match TRBD2. In germline, CDR1 is LNHDA, CDR2 SQIVND (reference sequence). The CDR3 is 16 residues long. Germline trimming cut 4 bases from V and 7 bases from J; bases unmatched to any gene: 10. CDR3 DNA: TGTGCCAGTAGTAGGACCCCAGCGGGAGGGACAAATGAGCAGTTCTTC. The encoded protein is CASSRTPAGGTNEQFF.

The rearrangement joins TRBV18 to TRBJ2-2; 10 bases are shared with TRBD1. Trimming removed 10 bases from V and 3 bases from J; junction bases left unmatched: 8. The CDR3 runs 15 residues. Germline CDR1 reads KGHSH; CDR2 reads LQKENI. CDR3 in amino acids: CATLAGTGDTGELFF. For the CDR3, the DNA is TGTGCCACCCTGGCCGGGACAGGGGACACCGGGGAGCTGTTTTTT.

V usage is TRBV5-5 and J usage is TRBJ1-3; D gene uncertain. Deletions cut 4 bases from V and 8 bases from J, with 7 bases between. The germline V gene has CDR1 SGHKS and CDR2 YYEKEE (reference sequence). This CDR3 contains 11 residues. The CDR3 DNA follows: TGTGCCAGCAGCGGTTCGGACACCATATATTTT. It translates to CASSGSDTIYF.

The chain has TRBV13 and TRBJ1-6; the D gene is possibly TRBD1 (6 bases). The CDR3 consists of 13 residues. CDR1 and CDR2 from the germline V gene are PRHDT and FYEKMQ (reference sequence). Between the trimmed V and J ends, which lost 4 bases and 10 bases, there was a span of 11 bases. The CDR3 DNA follows: TGTGCCAGCAGCTCGACAGGACGGTCACCCCTCCACTTT. It is translated as CASSSTGRSPLHF.

This sequence joins TRBV2 and TRBJ1-2; 9 positions agree with TRBD1. CDR1 is SNHLY and CDR2 is FYNNEI in the germline V gene. The CDR3 has 15 amino acids. Germline trimming cut 4 bases from V and 6 bases from J; bases unmatched to any gene: 9. CDR3 residues: CASSVDRGGTHGYTF. Written as DNA, the CDR3 is TGTGCCAGCAGTGTGGACAGGGGTGGGACTCATGGCTACACCTTC.

The V gene is TRBV28, the J gene TRBJ1-2; D perhaps matches TRBD1 (6 bases). This CDR3 has 13 residues. CDR1 and CDR2 from the germline V gene are MDHEN and SYDVKM. Trimming shortened V by 5 bases and J by 3 bases, and 10 bases separated the two germline ends. CDR3 sequence: CASSEQGDYGYTF. The DNA for the CDR3 is TGTGCCAGCAGTGAACAGGGAGACTATGGCTACACCTTC.

The chain employs TRBV5-1 and TRBJ2-5; TRBD2 agrees at 9 bases. V dropped 3 bases and J dropped 4; count of bases not matched to a gene: 10. Germline loops: CDR1 SGHRS, CDR2 YFSETQ. CDR3 size: 16 residues. The CDR3 DNA reads as TGCGCCAGCAGCTCGGGGGGTAGCGGGAGTCGAGAGACCCAGTACTTC. Its translation is CASSSGGSGSRETQYF.